Described below is a single TCR beta chain sequence and its context. What this receptor recognizes is not known. No much larger clonotype is one base removed from it; base qualities were not supplied. Read against the paper, the sample's treatment or condition label means: about 20 received Ad26.COV2.S at low or high dose, single or two shots; about 5 received placebo; per-sample allocation not given. Repertoires of vaccine and placebo recipients were sequenced from samples collected on day 63 after the first injection. Between 29 July and 7 August 2020, Cohort 1b enrolled 25 adults aged 18-55 years at one site in Boston, USA. As a vaccine, Ad26.COV2.S was a replication-incompetent adenovirus type 26 vector that expressed a prefusion-stabilized SARS-CoV-2 spike protein derived from the original Wuhan strain. The sample comes from a study of Ad26.COV2.S vaccination and SARS-CoV-2 variants (dated by TCRdb to about 2021). Background for the entire study: Donors in the vaccine arm were drawn from COV1001, a phase I-IIa trial of Ad26.COV2.S in healthy adults that was multicentre, randomized, double-blind and placebo-controlled. Ad26.COV2.S was given intramuscularly at 5x10^10 or 1x10^11 viral particles, as a single shot or as two shots 56 days apart. Sequencing of the TCRbeta repertoire served to evaluate the specificity and breadth of SARS-CoV-2-reactive T cell receptors following Ad26.COV2.S vaccination. A total of roughly 30 samples were included in the TCR-sequenced set, comprising roughly 20 Ad26.COV2.S vaccine recipients, 5 placebo recipients and 8 SARS-CoV-2 convalescent individuals. Trial participants were randomized into five groups of five: low-dose or high-dose Ad26.COV2.S given once or twice, or placebo on both occasions. Throughout the experiments and outcome assessment, investigators stayed blinded to trial group allocation. Here is what the overall study found, with its caveats: Higher spike-specific TCR breadth was observed in Ad26.COV2.S recipients than in placebo recipients (P = 0.0014). Non-spike TCR breadth was comparable between vaccine and placebo recipients, consistent with the vaccine containing only spike. The authors noted that total T cell responses may have been underestimated by the TCR breadth and depth analyses. The study lacked the statistical power to compare responses across vaccine doses or regimens. Substantial breadth of spike-specific CD8+ and CD4+ T cell responses was reported after vaccination.

Based on the germline V gene, the CDR1 and CDR2 sequences are SGHRS and YFSETQ. The trim is 4 bases for V and 3 bases for J, with a gap of 13 bases between the germline ends. The CDR3 sequence holds 14 residues, the cysteine and phenylalanine included. Kept here is only the CDR3 DNA, which spans 42 bases and is read in frame from base 1. The immunoSEQ Assay was the method used to sequence TCRbeta CDR3 regions. After extraction, genomic DNA underwent amplification by bias-controlled multiplex PCR, followed by high-throughput sequencing. In the authors' own workflow: To quantify the absolute abundance of each unique TCRbeta CDR3 region, sequences were collapsed and filtered. T cell fraction was estimated by normalizing TCRbeta template counts to usable DNA, with usable DNA measured through amplification of reference genes found in all nucleated cells. Repertoire TCRs were annotated as SARS-CoV-2-specific by exact matching of V gene, CDR3 amino acid sequence and J gene to a known reactive TCR set. The reference SARS-CoV-2 TCR set came from MIRA and was filtered for enrichment in COVID-19-positive ImmuneCODE repertoires, removing public or cross-reactive TCRs. Using the MIRA antigens, annotated TCRs were further analysed by specific ORF or by position within an ORF. Breadth was defined as annotated unique rearrangements over total unique productive rearrangements; depth was the summed frequency of those rearrangements. Two-sided Wilcoxon rank-sum tests were applied when comparing TCR breadth between groups. TCRdb took this table from immuneACCESS and kept in-frame rearrangements with V and J called. Such tables lack part of the clones; where checked against another copy, unresolved V genes explain under half of the gap, and the rest is unexplained. V and J calls and clone size come straight from that table; D and trimming were deduced from the DNA. The sample records about 680,000 clones, roughly nine tenths of which are singletons. Over 1.3% of the sample belongs to the ten largest clones.

This specimen was peripheral blood, taken in a trial of Ad26.COV2.S vaccine versus placebo. The clonotype comes from a person between 18 and 65 years old who received the Ad26.COV2.S COVID-19 vaccine or a placebo. The chain was built from TRBV5-1 and TRBJ2-5, with the D gene uncertain. This receptor has the CDR3 CASSARLREETQYF. The nucleotide sequence reads as follows: TGCGCCAGCAGCGCCCGTCTTAGGGAAGAGACCCAGTACTTC.